These 18 T cell receptor beta chains were sequenced from one sample in a study of blood T cells in healthy people across ages. With a J-beta primer mix and a sample-barcoded 5' primer, a second PCR ran about 7 to 12 cycles. TCRdb re-derived calls from the 5' RACE reads in MiXCR, one entry per CDR3 protein. The sample yields around 1,500,000 distinct CDR3 sequences, roughly 40% seen once. The material sequenced was blood. These receptors came from a woman aged 18-29 years in good health.

This clonotype showed up just a few times. The V and J genes are TRBV27 and TRBJ2-1, with 10 bases matching TRBD1. CDR3 size: 15 residues. Germline V gene data show CDR1 as MNHEY and CDR2 as SMNVEV (reference sequence). V was clipped by 4 bases and J by 7 bases; unmatched bases: 7. The CDR3 region has the DNA TGTGCCAGCAGTTCCTTTCGGGACAGGGGTAATGAGCAGTTCTTC. Translation gives CASSSFRDRGNEQFF.

This clonotype was recorded only once. The chain links TRBV4-1 to TRBJ2-4, with 9 bases lining up with TRBD2. The J call may be wrong; the DNA end is better matched by TRBJ2-7. The CDR3 covers 18 residues. The V gene's germline CDR1 is MGHRA and CDR2 YSYEKL. Here the CDR3 DNA reads TGCGCCAGCAGCCAAGAGCTTATAGTGAGCGGGGGGCCCTACGAGCAGTACTTC. This codes for CASSQELIVSGGPYEQYF.

The chain links TRBV25-1 to TRBJ2-5, with 8 bases identical to TRBD2. With 6 bases clipped from V and 7 bases from J, the junction kept 13 bases outside the gene matches. The CDR3 is 15 residues long. From germline, CDR1 is MGHDK and CDR2 SYGVNS. In nucleotides, the CDR3 is TGTGCCAGCAGCCCCATCGGGGGGGGACGCATGACCCAGTACTTC. Protein product: CASSPIGGGRMTQYF.

This clonotype showed up just a few times. CDR3 region: CSYGGADYNEQFF. The CDR3 coding sequence is TGCAGCTACGGGGGGGCAGACTACAATGAGCAGTTCTTC. The chain combines TRBV29-1 with TRBJ2-1; TRBD2 aligns across 8 bases. Germline trimming cut 8 bases from V and 3 bases from J; bases unmatched to any gene: 6. Per the germline V gene, CDR1 is SQVTM and CDR2 is ANQGSEA. This CDR3 has 13 amino acids.

The J gene is TRBJ1-2, the V gene TRBV20-1; TRBD1 aligns across 11 bases. Looked up from germline, CDR1 is DFQATT and CDR2 is SNEGSKA (reference sequence). The V segment lost 6 bases and the J segment 6 bases; nucleotides outside the gene matches: 15. This CDR3 region has 16 residues. This chain's CDR3 is CSAQQPGQGAWHGYTF. The CDR3 nucleotides read TGCAGTGCCCAACAGCCCGGACAGGGGGCATGGCATGGCTACACCTTC.

This clonotype was recorded a few times. The V call is TRBV9, the J call TRBJ1-1; the D is unclear. Per the germline V gene, CDR1 is SGDLS and CDR2 is YYNGEE. V dropped 0 bases and J dropped 0 bases, with 6 bases sitting between them. The CDR3 has 14 amino acids. The CDR3 region is CASSVGPLNTEAFF. CDR3 coding DNA: TGTGCCAGCAGCGTAGGCCCTCTGAACACTGAAGCTTTCTTT.

J is TRBJ2-4 and V is TRBV3-1; no firm D call. Germline-derived CDR1 and CDR2 are LGHDT and YNNKEL (reference sequence). Between the trimmed V and J ends, which lost 1 base and 1 base, there was a span of 8 bases. The CDR3 extends over 15 amino acids. The CDR3 is CASSQVRRAKNIQYF. Here the CDR3 DNA reads TGTGCCAGCAGCCAAGTGAGACGGGCCAAAAACATTCAGTACTTC.

Only a few counts were recorded for this clonotype. The chain couples TRBV25-1 to TRBJ2-1; TRBD1 matches 7 bases. The CDR3 spans 14 residues. Per germline, CDR1 MGHDK and CDR2 SYGVNS. The V gene end was trimmed by 8 bases and the J gene end by 1 base; junction bases not matched to a gene: 5. CDR3 DNA sequence: TGTGCCAGCCCCTGGGACAGTTCCTACAATGAGCAGTTCTTC. It specifies CASPWDSSYNEQFF.

The table lists this clonotype with a few counts. The chain recombines TRBV10-3 with TRBJ2-1; TRBD2 agrees at 13 bases. Trimming cost V 5 bases and J 2 bases; bases outside gene matches: 12. Germline lookup yields CDR1 ENHRY and CDR2 SYGVKD. The CDR3 totals 19 residues. CDR3 nucleotides: TGTGCCATCAGTTCTACTAGCGGGGGGGCCAGCGTGGCCTACAATGAGCAGTTCTTC. It translates to CAISSTSGGASVAYNEQFF.

The rearrangement links TRBV27 to TRBJ1-2; 8 positions agree with TRBD1. Germline CDR1 is MNHEY and CDR2 is SMNVEV (reference sequence). V lost 4 bases to trimming and J lost 1 base; unmatched junction nucleotides: 23. The CDR3 loop spans 21 amino acids. The CDR3 protein is CASSSLKQDRVTLGRNYGYTF. The CDR3 bases are TGTGCCAGCAGTTCCCTCAAACAGGACAGGGTCACCCTTGGACGTAACTATGGCTACACCTTC.

This clonotype turned up a few times. The rearrangement joins TRBV10-2 to TRBJ1-2; D gene ambiguous. The V and J ends lost 4 bases and 4 bases respectively, with 7 bases between them. Germline assignment: CDR1 WSHSY and CDR2 SAAADI. This CDR3 region has 12 residues. DNA for the CDR3: TGCGCCAGCAGTGGGGCAAGCTATGGCTACACCTTC. Translation gives CASSGASYGYTF.

This clonotype appeared a few times. The chain links TRBV5-1 to TRBJ1-1, with 7 bases aligning to TRBD1. CDR3 length: 14 residues. The V gene's germline CDR1 is SGHRS and CDR2 YFSETQ. J was trimmed by 4 bases and V by 4 bases; bases with no gene match: 7. The CDR3 is CASSQRQGGTEAFF. The CDR3 DNA reads as TGCGCCAGCAGCCAACGACAGGGCGGCACTGAAGCTTTCTTT.

The gene calls are TRBV18 and TRBJ1-4; D is unclear. Germline lookup yields CDR1 KGHSH and CDR2 LQKENI. The CDR3 length is 15 residues. Between the trimmed V and J ends, which lost 6 bases and 3 bases, there was a span of 14 bases. CDR3 region: CASSETTVSNEKLFF. The CDR3 bases are TGTGCCAGCTCGGAGACGACGGTCTCTAATGAAAAACTGTTTTTT.

The V and J genes are TRBV6-5 and TRBJ2-4; D is undetermined. TRBJ2-7 matches the DNA end more closely, so the J call is doubtful. Germline loops: CDR1 MNHEY, CDR2 SVGAGI. There are 12 residues in the CDR3. This CDR3 reads CASTNYKSEQYF. The CDR3 bases are TGTGCCAGCACCAATTATAAGAGCGAGCAGTACTTC.

The rearrangement joins TRBV15 to TRBJ2-7; D might be TRBD1 (5 bases). CDR1 and CDR2 from the germline V gene are LNHNV and YYDKDF (reference sequence). The V gene lost 0 bases and the J gene lost 5 bases, with 14 bases spanning the gap. This CDR3 is 15 amino acids long. The CDR3: CATSRDKGSAHEQYF. The CDR3 bases are TGTGCCACCAGCAGAGATAAGGGGTCGGCCCACGAGCAGTACTTC.

The genes are TRBV6-5 and TRBJ2-1, with 11 bases matching TRBD2. The CDR3 contains 17 residues. Trimming at V came to 0 bases and at J to 3 bases, leaving 4 bases not matched to a gene. Germline V gene data show CDR1 as MNHEY and CDR2 as SVGAGI. CDR3 DNA: TGTGCCAGCAGTTACTCTTTGACTAGCGGGGACTACAATGAGCAGTTCTTC. As protein: CASSYSLTSGDYNEQFF.

V gene TRBV10-3 combines with J gene TRBJ2-3; 10 positions agree with TRBD1. The CDR3 loop spans 14 amino acids. The V and J ends lost 7 bases and 4 bases, in that order; junction bases with no gene match: 5. The germline V gene has CDR1 ENHRY and CDR2 SYGVKD. CDR3 residues: CAIKTGGLADTQYF. CDR3 nucleotide sequence: TGTGCCATCAAGACAGGGGGCTTAGCAGATACGCAGTATTTT.

The V and J genes are TRBV12-3 or TRBV12-4 and TRBJ1-1; D is uncertain. The CDR3 is made up of 13 amino acids. The V and J ends lost 2 bases and 1 base respectively, with 5 bases between them. The CDR3 nucleotides are TGTGCCAGCAGTTTACAACCGAACACTGAAGCTTTCTTT. Residues: CASSLQPNTEAFF.